The 14 T cell receptor beta chains below come from one sample, sequenced in a study of regulatory T cells in long-lasting Graves disease. In building TCR beta libraries, iRepertoire HTBI primers were used together with Arm-PCR of CDR3 regions. TCRdb reanalysed the multiplex PCR reads using MiXCR and keeps one entry per CDR3 protein. Among about 430,000 distinct CDR3 sequences, about 21% were seen once, and the ten largest hold roughly an eighth. This sample's time point: persistent/refractory GD, antithyroid drugs over 5 years with positive TRAb. PBMCs provided the RNA from which the TCR library was made. The sample consisted of peripheral blood mononuclear cells (PBMCs), taken when the disease was refractory, from a patient treated with antithyroid drugs. The receptors were gathered from a female donor with Graves disease.

This clonotype was counted ten times or more. This sequence joins TRBV20-1 and TRBJ1-2; no definite D call. This CDR3 is 12 amino acids long. Looked up from germline, CDR1 is DFQATT and CDR2 is SNEGSKA (reference sequence). The ends were cut back, 2 bases at V and 0 bases at J, with 4 bases in the middle. The CDR3 DNA reads TGCAGTGCTAGACGGTCTAACTATGGCTACACCTTC. Its translation is CSARRSNYGYTF.

This clonotype was seen only a few times. The chain combines TRBV30 with TRBJ2-2; 7 nucleotides line up with TRBD2. Per the germline V gene, CDR1 is GTSNPN and CDR2 is SVGIG (reference sequence). The trim removed 5 bases at V and 6 bases at J, leaving 12 bases unmatched. This CDR3 contains 15 residues. The CDR3 nucleotides are TGTGCCTGGCAACGGGGCGGGAGTCTTTCCGGGGAGCTGTTTTTT. It codes for CAWQRGGSLSGELFF.

Many counts were recorded for this clonotype. The chain recombines TRBV28 with TRBJ2-1; D possibly corresponds to TRBD2 (5 bases). CDR1 MDHEN and CDR2 SYDVKM come from the germline V gene. Trimming took 5 bases from V and 1 from J, leaving 15 bases between them. This CDR3 contains 16 residues. CDR3 sequence reads: CASSPPPGESYNEQFF. In nucleotides, the CDR3 is TGTGCCAGCAGTCCGCCCCCCGGGGAGTCCTACAATGAGCAGTTCTTC.

This clonotype was recorded many times. The J gene is TRBJ2-7, the V gene TRBV12-3 or TRBV12-4, with D possibly matching TRBD1 (5 bases). The ends were cut back, 3 bases at V and 7 bases at J, with 22 bases in the middle. The CDR3 has 16 residues. DNA for the CDR3: TGTGCCAGCAGTTTCTCCCCCCAGGGTAAAGTGGAGGAGCAGTACTTC. This codes for CASSFSPQGKVEEQYF.

Turning to this clonotype: Just one base apart from a much larger clone, this may be a read error. The chain uses TRBV12-3 or TRBV12-4 and TRBJ2-2; possibly TRBD2 for D (7 bases). The CDR3 spans 16 residues. CDR3 in DNA: TGTACCAGCAGTGAAACGGGGGGCGGAAGAACCGGGGAGCTGTTTTTT. This codes for CTSSETGGGRTGELFF.

In its sample, this clonotype was seen many times. The chain links TRBV6-5 to TRBJ2-2, with 7 bases lining up with TRBD1. The CDR3 extends over 16 amino acids. Germline values: CDR1 MNHEY, CDR2 SVGAGI. J was trimmed by 1 base and V by 4 bases; bases with no gene match: 6. CDR3 amino acids: CASSLDRTVNTGELFF. CDR3 DNA: TGTGCCAGCAGTTTGGACAGGACTGTGAACACCGGGGAGCTGTTTTTT.

This clonotype has more than one count but fewer than ten. The missing conserved phenylalanine or tryptophan at the end of this CDR3 makes a read error likely. The rearrangement uses TRBV27 and TRBJ2-2; 9 bases agree with TRBD1. The germline CDR1 and CDR2 sequences are MNHEY and SMNVEV (reference sequence). The CDR3 length is 16 residues. The CDR3 reads CTSSPRQGEGTGELFS. DNA of the CDR3: TGTACCAGCAGTCCTCGACAGGGGGAGGGCACCGGGGAGCTGTTTTCT.

This clonotype was recorded at least ten times. V usage is TRBV2 and J usage is TRBJ1-6; TRBD1 agrees at 7 bases. The germline gives CDR1 SNHLY, CDR2 FYNNEI. The junction had 6 bases not matched to a gene; V was cut back by 5 bases and J by 2 bases. The CDR3 sequence is 16 residues long. CDR3 protein: CASSSGTATYNSPLHF. The CDR3 nucleotides are TGTGCCAGCAGTTCCGGGACAGCGACCTATAATTCACCCCTCCACTTT.

This clonotype was detected ten times or more. This chain links TRBV2 with TRBJ1-1; D is possibly TRBD1 (6 bases). The CDR3 has 11 residues. The germline V and J ends were trimmed by 7 bases and 10 bases, with 13 bases remaining between them. Germline assignment: CDR1 SNHLY and CDR2 FYNNEI. The DNA for the CDR3 is TGTGCCAGCAATGGGGGCCGGGGAGCTTTCTTT. Translation gives CASNGGRGAFF.

This clonotype was seen a few times. This chain joins TRBV24-1 and TRBJ2-7; 10 bases align to TRBD2. With V trimmed by 2 bases and J by 4 bases, 7 bases remained unmatched. The germline CDR1 and CDR2 sequences are KGHDR and SFDVKD. The CDR3 is made up of 16 amino acids. The CDR3 nucleotides are TGTGCCACCAGTGATTCTGGTAGCGGGAGGCAATACGAGCAGTACTTC. It is translated as CATSDSGSGRQYEQYF.

Many counts were recorded for this clonotype. This chain links TRBV2 with TRBJ2-7; TRBD2 agrees at 8 bases. Per the germline V gene, CDR1 is SNHLY and CDR2 is FYNNEI. J lost 5 bases, V lost 7 bases, and 19 bases had no gene match. CDR3 size: 17 residues. CDR3 DNA: TGTGCCAGCACCACCAAGGGGGTAGCGGGATATTGGAACGAGCAGTACTTC. It codes for CASTTKGVAGYWNEQYF.

The chain uses TRBV7-9 and TRBJ1-6; D gene unclear. The CDR3 is made up of 14 amino acids. V was cut by 1 base and J by 7 bases, with 8 bases left in between. Germline assignment: CDR1 SEHNR and CDR2 FQNEAQ (reference sequence). The CDR3 nucleotides are TGTGCCAGCAGCTTAGATCTGGGGAATTCACCCCTCCACTTT. Translation gives CASSLDLGNSPLHF.

This clonotype was seen a few times. At one end the junction does not follow the germline gene, possibly because of a read error. This chain connects TRBV20-1 to TRBJ1-1, with D perhaps matching TRBD1 (5 bases). This CDR3 contains 15 residues. The germline CDR1 and CDR2 sequences are DFQATT and SNEGSKA (reference sequence). As DNA, the CDR3 is TGCAGTGCTAGAGAGGACGCTCTAATGGGGACTGAGGCTTTCTTT. Its translation is CSAREDALMGTEAFF.

As regards this clonotype: An end of the junction does not agree with germline; a read error may underlie this. The rearrangement uses TRBV5-1 and TRBJ2-7; 7 bases are shared with TRBD2. The V gene's germline CDR1 is SGHRS and CDR2 YFSETQ. The CDR3 runs to 15 residues. CDR3 in amino acids: CANSLVLAGEYEQYF. In nucleotides, the CDR3 is TGCGCCAACAGCTTGGTATTAGCGGGCGAGTACGAGCAGTACTTC.